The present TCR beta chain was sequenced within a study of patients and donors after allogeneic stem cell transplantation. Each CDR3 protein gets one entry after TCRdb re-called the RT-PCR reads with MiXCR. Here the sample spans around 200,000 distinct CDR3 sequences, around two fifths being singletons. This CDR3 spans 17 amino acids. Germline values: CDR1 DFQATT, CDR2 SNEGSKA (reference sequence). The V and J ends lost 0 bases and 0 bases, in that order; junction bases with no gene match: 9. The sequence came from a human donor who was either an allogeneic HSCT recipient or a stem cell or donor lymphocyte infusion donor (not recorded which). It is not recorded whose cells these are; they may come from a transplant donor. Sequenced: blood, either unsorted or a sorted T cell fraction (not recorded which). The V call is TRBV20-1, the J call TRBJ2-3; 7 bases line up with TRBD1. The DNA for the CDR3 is TGCAGTGCTAGAGAATTCCCGGGACAGATAAGCACAGATACGCAGTATTTT. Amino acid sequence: CSAREFPGQISTDTQYF.